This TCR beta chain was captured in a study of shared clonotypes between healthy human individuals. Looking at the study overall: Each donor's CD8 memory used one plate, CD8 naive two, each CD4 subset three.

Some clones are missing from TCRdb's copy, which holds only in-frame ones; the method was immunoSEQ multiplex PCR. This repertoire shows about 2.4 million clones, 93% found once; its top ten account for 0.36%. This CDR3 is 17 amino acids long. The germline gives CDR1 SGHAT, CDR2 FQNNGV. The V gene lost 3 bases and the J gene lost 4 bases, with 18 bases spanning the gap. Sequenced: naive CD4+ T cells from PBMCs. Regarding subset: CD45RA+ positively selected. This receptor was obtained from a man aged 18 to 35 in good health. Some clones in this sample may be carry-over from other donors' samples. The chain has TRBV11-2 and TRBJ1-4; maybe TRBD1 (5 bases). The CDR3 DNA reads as TGTGCCAGCAGCTTGTCTCTTCCGACAGATTATAATGAAAAACTGTTTTTT. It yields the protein CASSLSLPTDYNEKLFF.